The 22 T cell receptor beta chains in this list originate from one sample, sequenced in a study of OX40 agonist ivuxolimab in advanced cancers. This table comes from immunoSEQ multiplex PCR, and its TCRdb copy is limited to in-frame clones, with some not included. The profile shows around 69,000 clones, roughly nine tenths of them singletons. The sample was CD4+ or CD8+ T cells sorted from blood, taken in a trial of the OX40 agonist ivuxolimab. Source of these receptors: an adult with an advanced solid tumor such as melanoma, head and neck, liver or kidney cancer.

The J gene is TRBJ2-7, the V gene TRBV27; D possibly corresponds to TRBD2 (6 bases). The CDR3 has 15 residues. Trimming left V 3 bases short and J 3 bases short, with 15 bases between. Per the germline V gene, CDR1 is MNHEY and CDR2 is SMNVEV (reference sequence). CDR3 sequence (DNA): TGTGCCAGCAGTTTGAAATGGGGAGGAGTCTACGAGCAGTACTTC. It encodes CASSLKWGGVYEQYF.

The chain combines TRBV29-1 with TRBJ2-2, with D hard to call. From germline, CDR1 is SQVTM and CDR2 ANQGSEA. Trimming cost V 5 bases and J 1 base, with 5 bases left between them. The CDR3 sequence is 12 residues long. The CDR3 DNA is TGCAGCGTTAAAGGGAACACCGGGGAGCTGTTTTTT. It codes for CSVKGNTGELFF.

The genes are TRBV28 and TRBJ2-5; D may be TRBD2 (5 bases). The CDR3 has 11 residues. Germline-derived CDR1 and CDR2 are MDHEN and SYDVKM. Trimming took off 6 bases at V and 4 bases at J, with 6 bases between the two ends. The chain's CDR3 is CASRGGETQYF. As DNA, the CDR3 is TGTGCCAGCAGAGGAGGAGAGACCCAGTACTTC.

CDR3 in DNA: TGTGCCAGCAGCTTAGATAGGAACGAGCAGTACTTC. Residues: CASSLDRNEQYF. The chain employs TRBV7-2 and TRBJ2-7; D gene uncertain. The length of the CDR3 is 12 residues. Deletions cut 1 base from V and 5 bases from J, with 6 bases between. CDR1 SGHTA and CDR2 FQGNSA come from the germline V gene.

This chain connects TRBV20-1 to TRBJ2-7; 7 positions agree with TRBD2. The CDR3 runs 11 residues. The germline V gene has CDR1 DFQATT and CDR2 SNEGSKA (reference sequence). The J segment lost 9 bases and the V segment lost 3 bases, leaving 5 bases of the junction unmatched. CDR3 in amino acids: CSASREGVQYF. CDR3 in DNA: TGCAGTGCTAGCAGGGAGGGAGTGCAGTACTTC.

This clone was recorded once. The gene calls are TRBV9 and TRBJ1-2; unclear D gene. Germline values: CDR1 SGDLS, CDR2 YYNGEE. This CDR3 has 14 residues. The ends were cut back, 0 bases at V and 8 bases at J, with 14 bases in the middle. CDR3 protein: CASSVETSVGGYTF. Written as DNA, the CDR3 is TGTGCCAGCAGCGTAGAGACATCGGTTGGCGGCTACACCTTC.

This chain joins TRBV9 and TRBJ2-3; TRBD2 matches at 9 bases. This CDR3 region has 16 residues. The V gene's germline CDR1 is SGDLS and CDR2 YYNGEE. V shed 0 bases and J 5 bases; nucleotides not matched to a gene: 7. The CDR3 sequence is CASSVDSGSGIDTQYF. The CDR3 DNA is TGTGCCAGCAGCGTAGATAGCGGGAGCGGAATAGATACGCAGTATTTT. Combining the CDR3 with reference TRBV9 and TRBJ2-3 gives the whole variable domain DSGVTQTPKHLITATGQRVTLRCSPRSGDLSVYWYQQSLDQGLQFLIQYYNGEERAKGNILERFSAQQFPDLHSELNLSSLELGDSALYFCASSVDSGSGIDTQYFGPGTRLTVL.

V usage is TRBV2 and J usage is TRBJ2-7; D remains ambiguous. The CDR3 is made up of 12 amino acids. CDR1 SNHLY and CDR2 FYNNEI come from the germline V gene. V dropped 3 bases and J dropped 1 base, with 4 bases sitting between them. CDR3 nucleotides: TGTGCCAGCAGTGACTCTTCCTACGAGCAGTACTTC. As protein: CASSDSSYEQYF.

The rearrangement joins TRBV19 to TRBJ1-5; D unclear. Germline V lookup: CDR1 LNHDA, CDR2 SQIVND (reference sequence). V gave up 3 bases and J gave up 0 bases, with 12 bases separating them. The CDR3 is made up of 16 amino acids. Here the CDR3 DNA reads TGTGCCAGTAGTATCGAGCCACCGTATAGCAATCAGCCCCAGCATTTT. Its translation: CASSIEPPYSNQPQHF.

The genes are TRBV9 and TRBJ2-1; 8 bases match TRBD2. CDR1 is SGDLS and CDR2 is YYNGEE in the germline V gene. The CDR3 sequence is 15 residues long. V shed 4 bases, J shed 6 bases, and the junction held 9 bases outside the gene matches. The CDR3 DNA is TGTGCCAGCAGCCCATCGACTAGCGCGACCAATGAGCAGTTCTTC. This sequence encodes CASSPSTSATNEQFF.

The chain combines TRBV15 with TRBJ2-3; perhaps TRBD1 as D (6 bases). The CDR3 length is 15 residues. The V gene lost 0 bases and the J gene lost 3 bases, with 10 bases spanning the gap. The germline gives CDR1 LNHNV, CDR2 YYDKDF (reference sequence). CDR3 nucleotides: TGTGCCACCAGCAGAGATAGGCAGGGGACAGATACGCAGTATTTT. Its translation is CATSRDRQGTDTQYF.

The chain combines TRBV11-2 with TRBJ2-7; unclear D gene. V lost 6 bases, J lost 1 base, and 13 bases lay in between. The CDR3 has 14 residues. The germline V gene has CDR1 SGHAT and CDR2 FQNNGV. The CDR3 protein is CASRYSIESYEQYF. CDR3 nucleotides: TGTGCCAGCAGATACTCAATTGAATCCTACGAGCAGTACTTC.

V usage is TRBV4-2 and J usage is TRBJ1-2, with 10 bases identical to TRBD1. The germline V gene has CDR1 LGHNA and CDR2 YNFKEQ. The length of the CDR3 is 16 residues. Trimming took 7 bases from V and 1 from J; bases not matched to a gene: 9. DNA for the CDR3: TGTGCCAGCACCCCCGATCGGGACAGGGGTAACTATGGCTACACCTTC. As protein: CASTPDRDRGNYGYTF.

The gene calls are TRBV5-6 and TRBJ1-3; the D gene is possibly TRBD1 (6 bases). V was pared by 5 bases and J by 1 base, with 10 bases between. The length of the CDR3 is 14 residues. In germline, CDR1 is SGHDT, CDR2 YYEEEE. In DNA, the CDR3 is TGTGCCAGCAGTTTACAGGGATCTGGAAACACCATATATTTT. Protein product: CASSLQGSGNTIYF. Variable domain in full (rest from reference TRBV5-6 and TRBJ1-3): DAGVTQSPTHLIKTRGQQVTLRCSPKSGHDTVSWYQQALGQGPQFIFQYYEEEERQRGNFPDRFSGHQFPNYSSELNVNALLLGDSALYLCASSLQGSGNTIYFGEGSWLTVV.

The chain employs TRBV27 and TRBJ2-7; D is unclear. The CDR3 is made up of 14 amino acids. Germline assignment: CDR1 MNHEY and CDR2 SMNVEV (reference sequence). Trimming took 4 bases from V and 2 from J, leaving 12 bases between them. CDR3 coding DNA: TGTGCCAGCAGTTGGCAGCCTGGTACCTACGAGCAGTACTTC. This translates into CASSWQPGTYEQYF.

The chain joins TRBV5-1 to TRBJ2-7; the match to TRBD1 covers 7 bases. The CDR3 loop spans 17 amino acids. Germline trimming cut 1 base from V and 2 bases from J; bases unmatched to any gene: 12. CDR1 is SGHRS and CDR2 is YFSETQ in the germline V gene. CDR3 nucleotides: TGCGCCAGCAGCTTGCAGGGATCGCGACAGGGAACCTACGAGCAGTACTTC. The encoded protein is CASSLQGSRQGTYEQYF.

CDR3 in amino acids: CASSLGGAGGFIEQYF. The CDR3 DNA follows: TGTGCCAGCAGCCTCGGGGGAGCGGGAGGGTTCATCGAGCAGTACTTC. The V call is TRBV5-4, the J call TRBJ2-7, with 10 bases aligning to TRBD2. The CDR3 is 16 amino acids. The germline V gene has CDR1 SGHNT and CDR2 YYREEE (reference sequence). The V segment lost 4 bases and the J segment 6 bases; nucleotides outside the gene matches: 13.

The chain is built from TRBV19 and TRBJ1-1; maybe TRBD1 (6 bases). This CDR3 is 14 amino acids long. Trimming pared 7 bases from V and 3 bases from J, leaving 15 bases between. From germline, CDR1 is LNHDA and CDR2 SQIVND (reference sequence). The CDR3 sequence: CASKGLQGYTEAFF. CDR3 DNA sequence: TGTGCCAGTAAGGGTCTACAGGGTTACACTGAAGCTTTCTTT.

The genes are TRBV7-9 and TRBJ2-1; D perhaps matches TRBD2 (5 bases). This CDR3 is built from 14 residues. V was shortened by 1 base and J by 5 bases, with 9 bases between the two germline ends. Germline V gene data show CDR1 as SEHNR and CDR2 as FQNEAQ (reference sequence). CDR3 loop: CASSLGGSNNEQFF. In nucleotides, the CDR3 is TGTGCCAGCAGCTTAGGAGGGAGTAACAATGAGCAGTTCTTC.

This clone was found once. The rearrangement uses TRBV19 and TRBJ1-1; D unresolved. V lost 3 bases and J 1 base, leaving 9 bases between the germline ends. The CDR3 spans 14 residues. Germline V gene lookup returns CDR1 LNHDA and CDR2 SQIVND (reference sequence). The CDR3 is CASSILGRNTEAFF. The CDR3 DNA is TGTGCCAGTAGTATTTTGGGAAGGAACACTGAAGCTTTCTTT.

The rearrangement joins TRBV9 to TRBJ2-5; tentatively, D is TRBD2 (6 bases). Trimming took off 1 base at V and 3 bases at J, with 16 bases between the two ends. Germline CDR1 SGDLS, CDR2 YYNGEE. The CDR3 runs 16 residues. CDR3 amino acids: CASSVRGSGEKETQYF. The CDR3 DNA sequence: TGTGCCAGCAGCGTACGCGGGTCGGGGGAAAAAGAGACCCAGTACTTC.

The V call is TRBV5-1, the J call TRBJ1-3; 7 nucleotides match TRBD1. The trim removed 5 bases at V and 2 bases at J, leaving 4 bases unmatched. Germline CDR1 and CDR2: SGHRS and YFSETQ. This CDR3 spans 14 amino acids. The CDR3 loop reads CASSVTGTGNTIYF. The CDR3 coding sequence is TGCGCCAGCAGTGTGACAGGGACTGGAAACACCATATATTTT. The full variable domain, with the rest looked up from reference TRBV5-1 and TRBJ1-3, is KAGVTQTPRYLIKTRGQQVTLSCSPISGHRSVSWYQQTPGQGLQFLFEYFSETQRNKGNFPGRFSGRQFSNSRSEMNVSTLELGDSALYLCASSVTGTGNTIYFGEGSWLTVV.